The clone carrying this T cell receptor (beta chain) was seen only once. Its antigen is still unknown. The record originates from a study of identical twins. Overall study findings and caveats: Memory repertoires showed no such pattern, whereas abundant cord blood beta clonotypes carried fewer insertions.

This CDR3 contains 16 residues. The germline V and J ends were trimmed by 4 bases and 5 bases, with 20 bases remaining between them. Germline CDR1 reads SGDLS; CDR2 reads YYNGEE. In TCRdb, the 5' RACE reads were re-called with MiXCR into one record per CDR3 protein. This table has around 570,000 distinct CDR3 sequences, more than 9% appearing once. Separately, the same data were catalogued under a study of yellow fever vaccine responses in identical twins.

Sequencing was performed on PBMCs. This clonotype was obtained from a woman aged 18-35 years in good health. This chain uses TRBV9 with TRBJ2-3; possibly TRBD1 for D (6 bases). The CDR3 reads CASSSGAAWVKDTQYF. Here the CDR3 DNA reads TGTGCCAGCAGCTCAGGGGCGGCCTGGGTAAAAGATACGCAGTATTTT.